This T cell receptor (beta chain) was captured in a study of blood T cells in healthy people across ages. The second PCR ran about 6 to 12 cycles with a sample-barcoded 5' primer and J-beta primers. A template-switch adaptor containing 12 random nucleotides labeled each cDNA molecule. TCRdb reanalysed the 5' RACE reads using MiXCR and keeps one entry per CDR3 protein. The sample lists approximately 900,000 distinct CDR3 sequences, roughly 43% occurring once. Each of the donors had approximately 10 milliliters of peripheral blood drawn into EDTA-treated Vacutainer tubes. The CDR3 sequence is 14 residues long. Germline V lookup: CDR1 MGHRA, CDR2 YSYEKL. Trimming shortened V by 2 bases and J by 7 bases, and 12 bases separated the two germline ends.

The material sequenced was blood. The clonotype originates from a man aged 30 to 39 in good health. J is TRBJ2-1 and V is TRBV4-1; tentatively, D is TRBD1 or TRBD2 (5 bases each). This CDR3 reads CASSQPGPLNEQFF. For the CDR3, the DNA is TGCGCCAGCAGCCAACCGGGGCCTCTTAATGAGCAGTTCTTC.